What follows is one T cell receptor beta chain and its context. This clonotype was recorded many times. Its recognized antigen is unknown. Per-base qualities were not stored, and no clone one base away is much larger. CDR1 and CDR2 are drawn from the germline V gene (reference sequence): DFQATT, SNEGSKA. The CDR3 goes from the cysteine to the phenylalanine over 12 residues. Only the CDR3 region is kept as DNA, spanning 36 bases read in frame from base 1. At the junction V is shortened by 6 bases and J by 7 bases; bases outside the gene matches: 4. This entry belongs to a study of Graves' ophthalmopathy and Graves' hyperthyroidism listed by TCRdb under 2018. A note on the overall study: Peripheral blood was collected before any treatment was given, at the time of initial diagnosis. An independent validation cohort was composed of some 19 hyperthyroidism patients and about 16 patients who later progressed from hyperthyroidism to ophthalmopathy. In total, 135 blood samples were TCR-sequenced: roughly 45 ophthalmopathy, approximately 80 hyperthyroidism and roughly 17 hyperthyroidism-to-ophthalmopathy patients. TCR beta repertoire signatures were used to distinguish Graves' ophthalmopathy from Graves' hyperthyroidism and to predict progression to ophthalmopathy. A discovery set of 100 patients (roughly 43 ophthalmopathy, 55 to 65 stable hyperthyroidism) was enrolled to explore V-J signatures distinguishing ophthalmopathy from hyperthyroidism. Following sample collection, hyperthyroidism patients were given methimazole at a starting dose of 30 mg daily, and ophthalmopathy patients were given high-dose intravenous methylprednisolone. T-cell repertoires of thyroid tissue and blood were compared in 5 or 6 hyperthyroidism patients. The 100 or so discovery patients were divided at random into training and test sets in a 7:3 ratio.

For repertoire sequencing, the TCR beta CDR3 regions were amplified from RNA transcripts. HTBI primers and the Qiagen OneStep RT-PCR kit were used in a first-round RT-PCR, which was followed by a second-round multiplex PCR, size selection and purification. Libraries were sequenced on an Illumina HiSeq2000 using paired-end 100 bp reads. The paper's data handling went like this. Reads were processed with SOAPnuke, discarding reads with adapters, uncalled bases, mean Phred below 15, or no exact constant-primer or identifier match. High-quality paired reads were merged with COPE v1.2.5. Clonotypes were defined as unique nucleotide sequences and were aligned to IMGT TRB V, D and J references using MiTCR v1.1. The analysis was limited to V-J combinations with a frequency above 0.0001, which together covered 99.2% of repertoires. A TCR clonal expansion and chaos score per V-J combination was defined as the ratio of F50 clonal expansion to chaos observed in the TCRdist matrix. Welch's t-statistics and random forest were used to reduce features to some 13 V-J combinations, which were fed into a naive Bayes classifier. The Morisita-Horn index was used to measure how similar the thyroid and blood repertoires were. TCRdb's own reprocessing of the public reads used fastp at Q25 and MiXCR and kept productive beta chains. Duplicate CDR3 protein sequences are folded into a single record with the most common DNA and genes. Clone size and V and J calls follow TCRdb, not the original study. This sample holds about 480,000 distinct CDR3 sequences; approximately 15% were observed only once. Approximately 9.8% of the sample is taken by the ten largest.

Ophthalmopathy patients had moderately to severely active disease, Clinical Activity Score of at least 3, NOSPECS grade of at least 4, and disease duration under 3 months. Anyone with other autoimmune diseases, uncontrolled infections, pregnancy or lactation was excluded from the study. Clinical symptoms, serum thyroxine, TRAb, thyroid ultrasound and orbital computed tomography formed the basis of the diagnosis. Using Ficoll-Paque density gradient centrifugation, PBMCs were isolated from 10 ml of fresh peripheral blood. Trizol reagent was used to extract the total RNA, and its quality was then checked on an Agilent 2100 Bioanalyzer. Study-level results and caveats: No statistical method was used to predetermine the sample size, and group allocation was not hidden from the investigators. Ophthalmopathy was separated from stable hyperthyroidism by the 13-signature model with about 89% sensitivity and 81% to 83% specificity in cross-validation and with 80%/75% in the test set. In validation, the model predicted ophthalmopathy progression with more than 55% sensitivity and about 73% specificity; fewer than 15 predicted patients were CT-confirmed with GO in a median of approximately 6.5 months. Most expanded thyroid clonotypes with a frequency above 0.001 also appeared in blood, which suggests that blood repertoires may reflect the immune response in the thyroid.

The chain employs TRBV20-1 and TRBJ2-7; 12 central nucleotides agree with TRBD2. The source of this sequence is a woman between 25 and 40 years old with Graves' ophthalmopathy. Donor details come from another sample of the same person, matched by shared clones. Sequencing input: blood. The CDR3 region has the sequence CSAPTSGREQYF. The sequenced DNA: TGCAGTGCCCCGACTAGCGGGAGAGAGCAGTACTTC.